This T cell receptor beta chain was captured by sequencing in a study of blood T cell repertoires in COVID-19. Some clones are missing from TCRdb's copy, which holds only in-frame ones; the method was immunoSEQ multiplex PCR. The sample includes about 250,000 clones, roughly nine tenths of them seen just once. This clone came up once. Germline CDR1 reads LGHDT; CDR2 reads YNNKEL (reference sequence). J was trimmed by 2 bases and V by 3 bases; bases with no gene match: 7. The CDR3 consists of 16 residues. The source material was PBMCs or T cells enriched from blood (not recorded which). The V call is TRBV3-1 (or the pseudogene TRBV3-2), the J call TRBJ2-3; 8 bases align to TRBD2. This sequence was found in a woman in her forties or fifties who had recovered from COVID-19. The CDR3 loop is CASSQSGLDATDTQYF. CDR3 sequence (DNA): TGTGCCAGCAGCCAGTCGGGACTAGATGCCACAGATACGCAGTATTTT.